This entry lists 24 T cell receptor beta chains sequenced from one sample in a study of blood T cell repertoires in COVID-19. Clones were sequenced by immunoSEQ multiplex PCR, and TCRdb holds only the in-frame ones, with some missing. Of 84,000 or so clones in the sample, roughly 88% were seen once. Material for sequencing was peripheral blood. Every receptor here comes from a man aged 70 or older with acute or convalescent COVID-19.

This clone was found once. The CDR3 protein is CASSLGASGGETQYF. The CDR3 coding sequence is TGCGCCAGCAGCTTGGGGGCTAGCGGGGGAGAGACCCAGTACTTC. The chain is built from TRBV5-1 and TRBJ2-5; 10 nucleotides agree with TRBD2. Germline CDR1 reads SGHRS; CDR2 reads YFSETQ. V gave up 0 bases and J gave up 4 bases; unmatched junction bases: 3. CDR3 length equals 15 residues.

The chain links TRBV5-1 to TRBJ2-7; 10 bases align to TRBD1. Germline-derived CDR1 and CDR2 are SGHRS and YFSETQ. The CDR3 totals 13 residues. The V segment lost 4 bases and the J segment 5 bases; nucleotides outside the gene matches: 3. Here the CDR3 DNA reads TGCGCCAGCAGCGGGACAGGGGACCACGAGCAGTACTTC. Protein: CASSGTGDHEQYF.

The rearrangement joins TRBV19 to TRBJ1-6; 7 nucleotides align to TRBD1. CDR3 length: 13 amino acids. From germline, CDR1 is LNHDA and CDR2 SQIVND (reference sequence). Trimming took 7 bases from V and 12 from J; bases not matched to a gene: 9. DNA of the CDR3: TGTGCCAGTACCGGGACAGAGGGTATACCCCTCCACTTT. This sequence encodes CASTGTEGIPLHF.

The V gene is TRBV9, the J gene TRBJ1-6; 7 bases fit TRBD1. CDR1 SGDLS and CDR2 YYNGEE come from the germline V gene. The CDR3 length is 15 residues. V shed 7 bases and J 7 bases; nucleotides not matched to a gene: 11. CDR3 sequence reads: CASGHTGASNSPLHF. The CDR3 DNA follows: TGTGCCAGCGGGCATACAGGGGCGTCAAATTCACCCCTCCACTTT.

This chain uses TRBV7-6 with TRBJ2-7; 10 bases match TRBD2. V lost 5 bases, J lost 1 base, and 5 bases stayed unmatched. The germline V gene encodes CDR1 SGHVS and CDR2 FNYEAQ. The CDR3 runs 15 residues. The CDR3 spells CASSLRAGGSYEQYF. The CDR3 bases are TGTGCCAGCAGCCTTCGAGCGGGAGGGTCCTACGAGCAGTACTTC.

This chain uses TRBV11-2 with TRBJ2-3, with a tentative D call TRBD2 (7 bases). V was cut by 6 bases and J by 2 bases, with 24 bases left in between. Germline values: CDR1 SGHAT, CDR2 FQNNGV. The CDR3 is 18 amino acids. As DNA, the CDR3 is TGTGCCAGCAGTCGCGGGGGAAAAGGGGGAAGTTTCACAGATACGCAGTATTTT. It translates to CASSRGGKGGSFTDTQYF.

The chain couples TRBV21-1 to TRBJ1-5; TRBD1, the D gene given by the table, was not confirmed from the DNA. TRBV21-1 is a pseudogene locus. The CDR3 extends over 14 amino acids. The CDR3 nucleotides read TGTGCCAGCACCGGCAGCCCAGGGAACCAGCCCCAGCATTTT. Residues: CASTGSPGNQPQHF.

This chain links TRBV2 with TRBJ2-7; D gene uncertain. Germline assignment: CDR1 SNHLY and CDR2 FYNNEI. The CDR3 runs to 15 residues. V was shortened by 2 bases and J by 6 bases, with 17 bases between the two germline ends. The CDR3 DNA sequence: TGTGCCAGCAGTGAATACTTGGCAAGTAGCTCCGAGCAGTACTTC. Protein: CASSEYLASSSEQYF.

This chain joins TRBV6-2 or TRBV6-3 and TRBJ1-1; TRBD1 might be the D (6 bases). Trimming removed 4 bases from V and 1 base from J, with 10 bases in between. The CDR3 is 14 amino acids. CDR1 is MNHEY and CDR2 is SVGEGT in the germline V gene. The CDR3 loop reads CASSFGQPNTEAFF. CDR3 DNA sequence: TGTGCCAGCAGTTTCGGACAGCCGAACACTGAAGCTTTCTTT.

The CDR3 DNA is TGTGCCAGCAGCTTAGTAACCCCCGGGACAGGATACGAGCAGTACTTC. It specifies CASSLVTPGTGYEQYF. V and J are TRBV11-2 and TRBJ2-7, with TRBD1 matching over 8 bases. V lost 1 base and J lost 4; bases outside the gene matches: 9. The germline V gene has CDR1 SGHAT and CDR2 FQNNGV. This CDR3 is 16 amino acids long.

This clone was observed a few times. The V gene is TRBV3-1 (or the pseudogene TRBV3-2), the J gene TRBJ1-1, with D tentatively TRBD1 (6 bases). This CDR3 has 14 residues. The germline gives CDR1 LGHDT, CDR2 YNNKEL (reference sequence). The ends were cut back, 4 bases at V and 0 bases at J, with 9 bases in the middle. This CDR3 is CASSLGQLNTEAFF. The CDR3 nucleotides are TGTGCCAGCAGCCTAGGACAGCTGAACACTGAAGCTTTCTTT.

CDR3 coding DNA: TGCGCCAGCAGCGTTAGTGCTAGCGGGGGACTTTACAATGAGCAGTTCTTC. Amino acid sequence: CASSVSASGGLYNEQFF. The genes are TRBV4-3 and TRBJ2-1; TRBD2 aligns across 10 bases. Germline-derived CDR1 and CDR2 are LGHNA and YSLEER. After removal of 5 bases from V and 4 bases from J, the junction contained 11 bases not matched to a gene. This CDR3 contains 17 residues.

The sample holds a few counts of this clone. V and J are TRBV2 and TRBJ2-7; D is unresolved. The germline V and J ends were trimmed by 6 bases and 2 bases, with 5 bases remaining between them. This CDR3 spans 11 amino acids. Germline values: CDR1 SNHLY, CDR2 FYNNEI. CDR3 DNA: TGTGCCAGCAGCCAGACCTACGAGCAGTACTTC. Translated: CASSQTYEQYF.

The chain carries TRBV3-1 (or the pseudogene TRBV3-2) and TRBJ1-4, with D tentatively TRBD1 (6 bases). This CDR3 has 14 amino acids. The germline V gene encodes CDR1 LGHDT and CDR2 YNNKEL (reference sequence). The ends were cut back, 2 bases at V and 5 bases at J, with 9 bases in the middle. The CDR3, as DNA: TGTGCCAGCAGCCAAAAGGGGGACAATGAAAAACTGTTTTTT. Its protein is CASSQKGDNEKLFF.

This rearrangement joins TRBV10-2 to TRBJ1-1, with TRBD1 matching over 7 bases. V lost 6 bases and J lost 4; bases outside the gene matches: 11. The germline gives CDR1 WSHSY, CDR2 SAAADI. The CDR3 covers 15 residues. The CDR3 is CASRQDRVMGTEAFF. Written as DNA, the CDR3 is TGCGCCAGCAGACAAGACAGGGTAATGGGCACTGAAGCTTTCTTT.

The genes are TRBV5-1 and TRBJ2-7; the D gene is possibly TRBD1 (6 bases). The V gene's germline CDR1 is SGHRS and CDR2 YFSETQ. The CDR3 has 14 amino acids. V was cut by 5 bases and J by 3 bases, with 15 bases left in between. The CDR3 loop reads CASSNRDTGYEQYF. The CDR3 coding sequence is TGCGCCAGCAGTAACCGGGACACCGGCTACGAGCAGTACTTC. The full variable domain, completed using reference TRBV5-1 and TRBJ2-7, is KAGVTQTPRYLIKTRGQQVTLSCSPISGHRSVSWYQQTPGQGLQFLFEYFSETQRNKGNFPGRFSGRQFSNSRSEMNVSTLELGDSALYLCASSNRDTGYEQYFGPGTRLTVT.

The CDR3 DNA reads TGTGCCACCAGCAGAGATCGGCTAGGGGCCTACGAGCAGTACTTC. Translated: CATSRDRLGAYEQYF. The rearrangement links TRBV15 to TRBJ2-7, with a tentative D call TRBD1 (5 bases). Per the germline V gene, CDR1 is LNHNV and CDR2 is YYDKDF (reference sequence). Trimming removed 0 bases from V and 2 bases from J, with 11 bases in between. The CDR3 consists of 15 residues. The entire variable domain, with the rest obtained from reference TRBV15 and TRBJ2-7, is as follows: DAMVIQNPRYQVTQFGKPVTLSCSQTLNHNVMYWYQQKSSQAPKLLFHYYDKDFNNEADTPDNFQSRRPNTSFCFLDIRSPGLGDTAMYLCATSRDRLGAYEQYFGPGTRLTVT.

This sequence joins TRBV27 and TRBJ2-3; 10 bases are shared with TRBD2. V shed 6 bases and J 5 bases; nucleotides not matched to a gene: 14. Germline assignment: CDR1 MNHEY and CDR2 SMNVEV (reference sequence). This CDR3 has 17 residues. CDR3 amino acids: CASSRLGGLANRDTQYF. In DNA form, the CDR3 reads TGTGCCAGCAGCCGATTGGGGGGACTAGCGAATAGAGATACGCAGTATTTT.

The rearrangement joins TRBV19 to TRBJ1-2, with 7 nucleotides matching TRBD1. Trimming at V came to 8 bases and at J to 0 bases, leaving 15 bases not matched to a gene. The CDR3 consists of 17 residues. Germline values: CDR1 LNHDA, CDR2 SQIVND (reference sequence). Here the CDR3 DNA reads TGTGCCAGTTCCCCGACAGGGAATCTTATAGCTAACTATGGCTACACCTTC. As protein: CASSPTGNLIANYGYTF. Drawing the rest from reference TRBV19 and TRBJ1-2, the complete variable domain is DGGITQSPKYLFRKEGQNVTLSCEQNLNHDAMYWYRQDPGQGLRLIYYSQIVNDFQKGDIAEGYSVSREKKESFPLTVTSAQKNPTAFYLCASSPTGNLIANYGYTFGSGTRLTVV.

The chain employs TRBV18 and TRBJ1-1, with D possibly TRBD1 on 6 matching bases. The CDR3 totals 15 residues. Germline CDR1 and CDR2: KGHSH and LQKENI. V lost 0 bases, J lost 4 bases, and 12 bases lay in between. The CDR3 region has the DNA TGTGCCAGCTCACCACCTTCAGGGGAGGGCACTGAAGCTTTCTTT. Translated: CASSPPSGEGTEAFF.

The rearrangement links TRBV18 to TRBJ2-7; no reliable D call. Germline V gene sequence: CDR1 KGHSH, CDR2 LQKENI. The CDR3 contains 13 residues. Trimming pared 2 bases from V and 0 bases from J, leaving 5 bases between. The DNA for the CDR3 is TGTGCCAGCTCACCATCCCTCTCCTACGAGCAGTACTTC. It codes for CASSPSLSYEQYF.

V usage is TRBV5-1 and J usage is TRBJ2-7, with TRBD1 matching over 9 bases. Trimming removed 4 bases from V and 5 bases from J; junction bases left unmatched: 16. This CDR3 region has 17 residues. Germline assignment: CDR1 SGHRS and CDR2 YFSETQ. The CDR3 DNA reads TGCGCCAGCAGCCCCGGAAAAGGACAGGGGTTCATCGACGAGCAGTACTTC. Translating gives CASSPGKGQGFIDEQYF.

The chain employs TRBV5-1 and TRBJ1-4; TRBD1 agrees at 7 bases. The CDR3 covers 15 residues. After removal of 1 base from V and 2 bases from J, the junction contained 2 bases not matched to a gene. Germline V CDR1 and CDR2: SGHRS, YFSETQ. CDR3 nucleotide sequence: TGCGCCAGCAGCTTGACAGGGGATACTAATGAAAAACTGTTTTTT. This gives the protein CASSLTGDTNEKLFF.

Comments on this clone: A junction end diverges from the germline sequence, so it may reflect a read error. The gene calls are TRBV28 and TRBJ1-1, with 12 bases identical to TRBD1. CDR3 length equals 13 residues. Germline V lookup: CDR1 MDHEN, CDR2 SYDVKM. In nucleotides, the CDR3 is TGTGCCAGCAGTTCCTTACTCGGGACAGGGGGCGAATTT. This codes for CASSSLLGTGGEF.